Shown below are 8 T cell receptor beta chains from a single sample sequenced in a study of blood T cells in healthy people across ages. Next came a second PCR, run for about 7 to 12 cycles, which used a sample-barcoded 5' primer along with a J-beta primer mix. One entry per CDR3 protein, called by TCRdb with MiXCR from the 5' RACE reads. The sample contains around 900,000 distinct CDR3 sequences, around 54% of which appear only once. The specimen was blood. The receptors stem from a woman between 55 and 75 years old in good health.

This rearrangement joins TRBV3-1 to TRBJ2-1; no clear D gene. Germline CDR1 and CDR2: LGHDT and YNNKEL (reference sequence). V gave up 1 base and J gave up 7 bases, with 8 bases separating them. The CDR3 length is 13 residues. This chain's CDR3 is CASSQAVFNEQFF. CDR3 sequence (DNA): TGTGCCAGCAGCCAAGCAGTTTTTAATGAGCAGTTCTTC.

V and J are TRBV7-2 and TRBJ2-1, with 11 bases aligning to TRBD2. V trimming: 3 bases; J trimming: 2 bases; junction bases outside the gene matches: 9. The CDR3 runs 18 residues. Germline CDR1 and CDR2: SGHTA and FQGNSA. The CDR3 nucleotides read TGTGCCAGCAGCTTTCGGTCGGGACTAGCGGTAACCTACAATGAGCAGTTCTTC. It translates to CASSFRSGLAVTYNEQFF. Full variable domain (missing parts from reference TRBV7-2 and TRBJ2-1): GAGVSQSPSNKVTEKGKDVELRCDPISGHTALYWYRQSLGQGLEFLIYFQGNSAPDKSGLPSDRFSAERTGGSVSTLTIQRTQQEDSAVYLCASSFRSGLAVTYNEQFFGPGTRLTVL.

Concerning this clonotype itself: A much larger clone lies a single base off, so this may be a read error. The gene calls are TRBV11-2 and TRBJ1-1, with D uncertain. Germline values: CDR1 SGHAT, CDR2 FQNNGV. There are 11 residues in the CDR3. V shed 1 base and J shed 8 bases, with 5 bases lying between them. The CDR3 bases are TGTGCCAGCAGCTTAGGTAAAGAAGCTTTCTTT. Encoded protein: CASSLGKEAFF.

There are a few counts of this clonotype. This chain uses TRBV4-1 with TRBJ1-2, with TRBD1 matching over 10 bases. There are 17 residues in the CDR3. Trimming at V came to 0 bases and at J to 8 bases, leaving 12 bases not matched to a gene. CDR1 is MGHRA and CDR2 is YSYEKL in the germline V gene. The CDR3 nucleotides are TGCGCCAGCAGCCAAGATATAGGGCGACAGGGGGCGGGAGGCTACACCTTC. The encoded protein is CASSQDIGRQGAGGYTF.

V gene TRBV12-3 or TRBV12-4 combines with J gene TRBJ2-3, with no clear D. V dropped 6 bases and J dropped 2 bases, with 6 bases sitting between them. The CDR3 has 12 residues. The CDR3: CASRPTTDTQYF. The CDR3, as DNA: TGTGCCAGCAGACCAACCACAGATACGCAGTATTTT.

J is TRBJ2-1 and V is TRBV9; TRBD2 matches 8 bases. The CDR3 spans 17 residues. V shed 0 bases and J 5 bases; nucleotides not matched to a gene: 10. Germline CDR1 reads SGDLS; CDR2 reads YYNGEE. The CDR3 DNA follows: TGTGCCAGCAGCGTAGGGACCCGGCTAGCGGGTAACAATGAGCAGTTCTTC. This translates into CASSVGTRLAGNNEQFF.

V and J are TRBV5-1 and TRBJ2-3; D is unclear. V was trimmed by 4 bases and J by 10 bases, leaving 13 bases between them. This CDR3 comprises 12 residues. CDR1 and CDR2 (germline): SGHRS, YFSETQ. This chain's CDR3 is CASSEVAAPQYF. Here the CDR3 DNA reads TGCGCCAGCAGCGAAGTAGCAGCTCCGCAGTATTTT.

This rearrangement joins TRBV7-9 to TRBJ1-4, with D possibly being TRBD1 (6 bases). Per the germline V gene, CDR1 is SEHNR and CDR2 is FQNEAQ (reference sequence). Trimming took off 4 bases at V and 4 bases at J, with 16 bases between the two ends. CDR3 length: 16 residues. The CDR3 reads CASSWGQEGDNEKLFF. The CDR3 region has the DNA TGTGCCAGCAGCTGGGGTCAGGAGGGGGATAATGAAAAACTGTTTTTT. Variable domain in full (rest from reference TRBV7-9 and TRBJ1-4): DTGVSQNPRHKITKRGQNVTFRCDPISEHNRLYWYRQTLGQGPEFLTYFQNEAQLEKSRLLSDRFSAERPKGSFSTLEIQRTEQGDSAMYLCASSWGQEGDNEKLFFGSGTQLSVL.